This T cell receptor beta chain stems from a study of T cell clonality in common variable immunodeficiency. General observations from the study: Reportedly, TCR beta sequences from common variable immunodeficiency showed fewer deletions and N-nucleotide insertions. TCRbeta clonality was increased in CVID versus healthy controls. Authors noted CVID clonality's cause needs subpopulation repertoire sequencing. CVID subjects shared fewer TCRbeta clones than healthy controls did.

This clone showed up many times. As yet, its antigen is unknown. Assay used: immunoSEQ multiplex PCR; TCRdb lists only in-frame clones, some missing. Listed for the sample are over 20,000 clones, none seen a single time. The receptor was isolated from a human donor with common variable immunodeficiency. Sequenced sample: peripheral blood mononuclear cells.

The CDR3 loop reads CASSTSVAGAYEQYF. The CDR3 bases that were read are TGTGCCAGTAGTACTTCCGTCGCAGGAGCCTACGAG. The chain is built from TRBV19 and TRBJ2-7; D gene unclear. Coverage ceases 3 residues before the CDR3 finishes, and the germline J gene fills in the end. The CDR3 has 15 residues. Germline V lookup: CDR1 LNHDA, CDR2 SQIVND (reference sequence). The V and J ends lost 4 bases and 2 bases respectively, with 15 bases between them.